The clone carrying this T cell receptor (beta chain) was observed a handful of times. Its antigen remains unidentified. This sample stems from a study of identical twins. The study's findings and limits: Conclusions came from cross-sectional statistical analysis, not from following the same donors. Beta out-of-frame sequences showed weaker excess sharing between twins.

Germline CDR1 reads SNHLY; CDR2 reads FYNNEI. V was pared by 7 bases and J by 7 bases, with 11 bases between. The CDR3 consists of 11 residues. Each cDNA held unique molecular identifiers, and template switching gave it a universal primer site. In TCRdb, the 5' RACE reads were re-called with MiXCR into one record per CDR3 protein. This sample has about 660,000 distinct CDR3 sequences; 8.6% occur once, and the top ten carry more than 0.75%. The same data also contributed to another study, on yellow fever vaccine responses in identical twins.

The sequencing input was PBMCs. V is TRBV2 and J is TRBJ2-7, with a tentative D call TRBD2 (6 bases). This TCR came from a woman aged 18-29 years in good health. The CDR3 sequence: CASTGGVEQYF. The CDR3 nucleotides read TGTGCCAGCACCGGGGGTGTGGAGCAGTACTTC.